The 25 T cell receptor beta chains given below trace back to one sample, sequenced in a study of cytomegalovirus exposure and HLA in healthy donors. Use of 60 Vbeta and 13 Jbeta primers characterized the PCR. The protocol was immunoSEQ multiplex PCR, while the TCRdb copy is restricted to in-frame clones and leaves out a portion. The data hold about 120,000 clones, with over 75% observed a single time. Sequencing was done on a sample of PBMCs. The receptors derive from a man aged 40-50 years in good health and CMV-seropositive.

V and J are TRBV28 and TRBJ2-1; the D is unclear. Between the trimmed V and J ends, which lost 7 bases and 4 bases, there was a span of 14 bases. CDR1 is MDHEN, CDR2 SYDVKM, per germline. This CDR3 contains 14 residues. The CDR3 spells CASTPGYRYNEQFF. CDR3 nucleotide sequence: TGTGCCAGCACCCCCGGGTACCGTTACAATGAGCAGTTCTTC.

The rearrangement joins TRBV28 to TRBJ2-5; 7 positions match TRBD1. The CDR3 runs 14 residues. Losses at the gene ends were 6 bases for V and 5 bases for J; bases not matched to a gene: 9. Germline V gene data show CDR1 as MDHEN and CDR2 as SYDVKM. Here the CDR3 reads CASRDTGVGETQYF. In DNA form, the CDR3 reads TGTGCCAGCAGAGATACAGGGGTGGGGGAGACCCAGTACTTC.

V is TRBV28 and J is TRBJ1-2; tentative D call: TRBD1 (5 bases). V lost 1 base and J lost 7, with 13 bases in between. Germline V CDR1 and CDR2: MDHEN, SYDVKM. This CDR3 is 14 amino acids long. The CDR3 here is CASSLLQGGSGYTF. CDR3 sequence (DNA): TGTGCCAGCAGTTTATTGCAGGGAGGAAGTGGCTACACCTTC.

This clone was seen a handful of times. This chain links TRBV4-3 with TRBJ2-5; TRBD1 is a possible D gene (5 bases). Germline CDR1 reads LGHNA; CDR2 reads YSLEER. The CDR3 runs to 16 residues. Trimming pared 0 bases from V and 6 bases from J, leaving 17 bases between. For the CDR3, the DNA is TGCGCCAGCAGCCAAGATCAGGGAACGCGCGGCCAGACCCAGTACTTC. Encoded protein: CASSQDQGTRGQTQYF.

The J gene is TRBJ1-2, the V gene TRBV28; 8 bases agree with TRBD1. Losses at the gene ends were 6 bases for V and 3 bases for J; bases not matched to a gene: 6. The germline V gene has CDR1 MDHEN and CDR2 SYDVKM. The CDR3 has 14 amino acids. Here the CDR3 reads CASRFRGRDYGYTF. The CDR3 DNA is TGTGCCAGCAGATTCAGGGGGCGCGACTATGGCTACACCTTC.

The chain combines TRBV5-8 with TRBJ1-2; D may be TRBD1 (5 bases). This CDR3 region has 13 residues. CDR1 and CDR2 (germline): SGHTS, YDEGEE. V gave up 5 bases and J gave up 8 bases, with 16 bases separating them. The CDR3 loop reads CASRKTEVGGYTF. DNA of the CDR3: TGTGCCAGCAGGAAGACAGAAGTTGGCGGCTACACCTTC.

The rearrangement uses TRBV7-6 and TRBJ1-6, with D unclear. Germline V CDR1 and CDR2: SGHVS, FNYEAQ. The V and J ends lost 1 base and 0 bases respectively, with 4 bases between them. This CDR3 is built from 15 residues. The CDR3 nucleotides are TGTGCCAGCAGCTTAGGGAGCTCCTATAATTCACCCCTCCACTTT. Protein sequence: CASSLGSSYNSPLHF.

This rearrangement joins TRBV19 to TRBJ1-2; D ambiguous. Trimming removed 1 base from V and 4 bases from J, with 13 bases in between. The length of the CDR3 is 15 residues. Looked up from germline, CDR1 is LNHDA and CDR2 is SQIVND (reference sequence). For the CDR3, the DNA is TGTGCCAGTAGTATAGCGAGCCGGGAGTTCTATGGCTACACCTTC. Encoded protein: CASSIASREFYGYTF.

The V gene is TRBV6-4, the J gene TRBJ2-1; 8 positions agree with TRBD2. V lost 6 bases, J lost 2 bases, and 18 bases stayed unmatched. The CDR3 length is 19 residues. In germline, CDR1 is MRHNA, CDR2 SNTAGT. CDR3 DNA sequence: TGTGCCAGCAGCGGTGGCCCTCGGGGAGCGGGGGATCCCTACAATGAGCAGTTCTTC. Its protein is CASSGGPRGAGDPYNEQFF.

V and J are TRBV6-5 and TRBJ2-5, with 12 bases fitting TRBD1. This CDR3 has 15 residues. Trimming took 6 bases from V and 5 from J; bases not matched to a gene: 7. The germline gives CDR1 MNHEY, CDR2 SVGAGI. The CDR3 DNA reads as TGTGCCAGCAGGCCGGGACAGGGGGCGGATGAGACCCAGTACTTC. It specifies CASRPGQGADETQYF.

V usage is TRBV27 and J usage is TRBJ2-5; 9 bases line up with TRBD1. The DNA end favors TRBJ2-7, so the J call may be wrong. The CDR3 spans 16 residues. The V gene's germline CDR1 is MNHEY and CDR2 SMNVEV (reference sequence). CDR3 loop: CASSWKGTGLSYEQYF. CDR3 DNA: TGTGCCAGCAGTTGGAAAGGGACAGGGCTCTCCTACGAGCAGTACTTC.

CDR3 protein: CASSQGTGGYTGELFF. In DNA, the CDR3 is TGCGCCAGCAGCCAAGGGACAGGGGGCTACACCGGGGAGCTGTTTTTT. The chain has TRBV4-3 and TRBJ2-2, with 11 bases fitting TRBD1. V shed 1 base, J shed 3 bases, and the junction held 1 base outside the gene matches. Germline lookup yields CDR1 LGHNA and CDR2 YSLEER. CDR3 length: 16 amino acids.

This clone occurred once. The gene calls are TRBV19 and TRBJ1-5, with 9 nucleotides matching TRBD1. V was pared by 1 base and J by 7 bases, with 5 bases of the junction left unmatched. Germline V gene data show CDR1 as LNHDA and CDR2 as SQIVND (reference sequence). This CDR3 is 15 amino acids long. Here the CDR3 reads CASSIAGTGSQPQHF. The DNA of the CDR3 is TGTGCCAGTAGTATAGCCGGGACAGGGTCCCAGCCCCAGCATTTT.

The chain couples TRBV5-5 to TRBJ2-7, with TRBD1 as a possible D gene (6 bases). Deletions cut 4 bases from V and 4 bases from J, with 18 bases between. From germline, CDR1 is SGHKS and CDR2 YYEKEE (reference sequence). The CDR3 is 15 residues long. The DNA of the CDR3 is TGTGCCAGCAGCACCGGACAGACGATAACTTACGAGCAGTACTTC. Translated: CASSTGQTITYEQYF.

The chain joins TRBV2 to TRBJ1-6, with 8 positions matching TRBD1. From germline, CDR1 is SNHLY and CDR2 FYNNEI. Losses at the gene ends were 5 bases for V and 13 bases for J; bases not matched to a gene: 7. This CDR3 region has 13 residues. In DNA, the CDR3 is TGTGCCAGCAGTACCGGACAGGGCGTTCCCCTCCACTTT. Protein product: CASSTGQGVPLHF.

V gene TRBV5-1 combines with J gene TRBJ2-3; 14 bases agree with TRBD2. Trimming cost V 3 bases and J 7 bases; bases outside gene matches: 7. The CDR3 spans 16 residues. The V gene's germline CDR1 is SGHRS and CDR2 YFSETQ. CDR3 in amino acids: CASSSRLAGGPYTQYF. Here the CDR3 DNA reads TGCGCCAGCAGCTCGAGACTAGCGGGGGGGCCATATACGCAGTATTTT.

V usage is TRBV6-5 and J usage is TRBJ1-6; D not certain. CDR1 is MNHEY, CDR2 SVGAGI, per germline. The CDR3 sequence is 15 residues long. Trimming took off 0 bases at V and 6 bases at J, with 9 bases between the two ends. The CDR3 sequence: CASSYSKVANSPLHF. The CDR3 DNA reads TGTGCCAGCAGTTACTCGAAAGTGGCTAATTCACCCCTCCACTTT.

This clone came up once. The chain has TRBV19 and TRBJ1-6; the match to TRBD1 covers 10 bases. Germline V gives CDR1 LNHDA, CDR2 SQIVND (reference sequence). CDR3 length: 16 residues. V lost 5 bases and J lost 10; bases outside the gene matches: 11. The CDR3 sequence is CASSPLTGGGGSPLHF. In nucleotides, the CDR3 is TGTGCCAGTAGTCCGTTGACAGGGGGCGGGGGATCACCCCTCCACTTT.

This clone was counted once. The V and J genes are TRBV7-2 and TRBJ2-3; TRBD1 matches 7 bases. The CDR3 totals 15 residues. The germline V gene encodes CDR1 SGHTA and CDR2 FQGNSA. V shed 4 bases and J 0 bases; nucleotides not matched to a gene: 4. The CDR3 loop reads CASSSQGVSTDTQYF. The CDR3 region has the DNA TGTGCCAGCAGCTCTCAGGGGGTTAGCACAGATACGCAGTATTTT.

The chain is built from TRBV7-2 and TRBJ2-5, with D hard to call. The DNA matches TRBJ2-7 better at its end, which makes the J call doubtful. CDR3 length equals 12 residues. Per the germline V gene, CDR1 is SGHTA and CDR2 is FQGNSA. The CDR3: CASSLGSYEQYF. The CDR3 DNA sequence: TGTGCCAGCAGCCTAGGATCCTACGAGCAGTACTTC.

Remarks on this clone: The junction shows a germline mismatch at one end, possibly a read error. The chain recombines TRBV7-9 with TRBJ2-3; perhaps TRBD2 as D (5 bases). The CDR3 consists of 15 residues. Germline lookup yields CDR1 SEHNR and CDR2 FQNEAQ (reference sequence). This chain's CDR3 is CSSSLGLDSGDTQYF. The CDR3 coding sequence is TGTTCCAGCAGCTTAGGTCTTGATTCGGGGGATACGCAGTATTTT.

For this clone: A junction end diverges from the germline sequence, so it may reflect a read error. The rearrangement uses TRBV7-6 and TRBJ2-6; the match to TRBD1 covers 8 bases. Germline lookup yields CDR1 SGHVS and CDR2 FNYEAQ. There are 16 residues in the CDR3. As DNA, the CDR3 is TGTGCCAGCAGCCCCCAGGGGGCCTCTGGGGCCAACGGCCTGACTTTC. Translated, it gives CASSPQGASGANGLTF.

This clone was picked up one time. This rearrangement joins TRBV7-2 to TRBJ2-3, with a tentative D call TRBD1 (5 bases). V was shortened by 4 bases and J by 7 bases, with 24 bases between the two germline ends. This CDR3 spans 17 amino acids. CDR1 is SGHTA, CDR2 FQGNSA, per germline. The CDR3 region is CASSSIETERIRYTQYF. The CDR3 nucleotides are TGTGCCAGCAGCTCAATAGAGACAGAGAGGATTCGGTATACGCAGTATTTT.

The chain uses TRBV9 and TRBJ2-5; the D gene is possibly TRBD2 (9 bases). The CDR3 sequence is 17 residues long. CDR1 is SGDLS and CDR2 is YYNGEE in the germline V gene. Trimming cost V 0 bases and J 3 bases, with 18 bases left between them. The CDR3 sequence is CASSVGGSGGQEETQYF. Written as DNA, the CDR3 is TGTGCCAGCAGCGTAGGCGGTAGCGGGGGACAGGAAGAGACCCAGTACTTC.

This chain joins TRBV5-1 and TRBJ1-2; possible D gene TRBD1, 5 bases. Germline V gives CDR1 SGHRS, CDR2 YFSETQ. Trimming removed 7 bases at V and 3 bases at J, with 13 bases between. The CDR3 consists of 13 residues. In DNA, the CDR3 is TGCGCCAGCGGCGCTCCAGGGTACTATGGCTACACCTTC. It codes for CASGAPGYYGYTF.